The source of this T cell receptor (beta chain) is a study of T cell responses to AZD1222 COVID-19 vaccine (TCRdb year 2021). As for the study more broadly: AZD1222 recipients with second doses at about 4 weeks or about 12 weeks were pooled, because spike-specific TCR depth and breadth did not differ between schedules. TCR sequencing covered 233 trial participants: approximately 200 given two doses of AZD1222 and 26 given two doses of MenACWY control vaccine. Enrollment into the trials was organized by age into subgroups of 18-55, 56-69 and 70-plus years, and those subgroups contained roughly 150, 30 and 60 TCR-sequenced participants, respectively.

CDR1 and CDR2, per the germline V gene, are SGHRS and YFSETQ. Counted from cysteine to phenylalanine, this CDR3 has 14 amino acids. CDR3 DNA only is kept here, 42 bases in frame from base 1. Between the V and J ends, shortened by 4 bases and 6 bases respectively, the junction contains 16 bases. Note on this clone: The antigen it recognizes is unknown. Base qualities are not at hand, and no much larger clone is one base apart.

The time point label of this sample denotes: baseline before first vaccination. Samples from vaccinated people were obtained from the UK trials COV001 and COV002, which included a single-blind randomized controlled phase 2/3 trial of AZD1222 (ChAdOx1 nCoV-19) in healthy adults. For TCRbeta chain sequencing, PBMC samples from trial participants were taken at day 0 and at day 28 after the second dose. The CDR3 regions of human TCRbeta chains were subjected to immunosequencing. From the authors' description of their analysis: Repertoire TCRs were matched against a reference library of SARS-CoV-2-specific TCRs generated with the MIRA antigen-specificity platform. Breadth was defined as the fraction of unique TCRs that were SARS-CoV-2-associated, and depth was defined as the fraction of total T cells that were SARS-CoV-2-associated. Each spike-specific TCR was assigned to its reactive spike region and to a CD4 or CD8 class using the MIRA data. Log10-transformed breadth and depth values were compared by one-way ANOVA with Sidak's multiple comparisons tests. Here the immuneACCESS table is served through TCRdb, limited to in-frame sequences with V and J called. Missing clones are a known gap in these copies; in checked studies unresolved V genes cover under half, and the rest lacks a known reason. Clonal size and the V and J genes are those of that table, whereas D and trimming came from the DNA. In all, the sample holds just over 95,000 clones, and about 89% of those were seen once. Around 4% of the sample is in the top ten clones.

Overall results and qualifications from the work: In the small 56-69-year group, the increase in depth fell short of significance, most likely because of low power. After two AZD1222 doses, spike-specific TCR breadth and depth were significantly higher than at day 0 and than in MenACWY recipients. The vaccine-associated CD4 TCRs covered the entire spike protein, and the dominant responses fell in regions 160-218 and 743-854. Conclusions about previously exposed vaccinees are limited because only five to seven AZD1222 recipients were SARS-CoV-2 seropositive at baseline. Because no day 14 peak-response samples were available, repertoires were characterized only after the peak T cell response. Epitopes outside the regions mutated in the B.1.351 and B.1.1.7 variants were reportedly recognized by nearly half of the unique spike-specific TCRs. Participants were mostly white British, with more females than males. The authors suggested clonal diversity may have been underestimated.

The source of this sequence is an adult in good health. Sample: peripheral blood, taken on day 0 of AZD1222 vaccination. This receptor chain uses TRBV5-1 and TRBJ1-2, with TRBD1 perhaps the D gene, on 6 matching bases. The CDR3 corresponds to CASSEGGASNGYTF. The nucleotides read TGCGCCAGCAGCGAGGGGGGCGCCTCAAATGGCTACACCTTC.